These 28 T cell receptor beta chains originate from one sample sequenced in a study of T-cell reconstitution after alpha-beta-depleted transplantation in children. Preparing the TCRbeta library involved the use of unique molecular identifiers. In TCRdb, the PCR reads were re-called with MiXCR into one record per CDR3 protein. Among approximately 240,000 distinct CDR3 sequences listed, 9.7% were seen once. Sequenced here: PBMCs from the stem cell graft donor, sampled from the stem cell graft. These receptors all stem from a human donor who donated a stem cell graft to a child with SCID.

This clonotype was seen more than once but under ten times. The chain links TRBV4-1 to TRBJ1-5; TRBD1 might be the D (5 bases). There are 17 residues in the CDR3. Per the germline V gene, CDR1 is MGHRA and CDR2 is YSYEKL. Trimming took off 0 bases at V and 11 bases at J, with 23 bases between the two ends. CDR3 nucleotide sequence: TGCGCCAGCAGCCAAGATTCGTCTATGGGGGGGGGAGGGGCCCAGCATTTT. Amino acid sequence: CASSQDSSMGGGGAQHF.

This sequence joins TRBV7-2 and TRBJ2-2; D is unclear. V dropped 4 bases and J dropped 7 bases, with 10 bases sitting between them. Germline V CDR1 and CDR2: SGHTA, FQGNSA. This CDR3 has 13 residues. This CDR3 reads CASSSTAVGELFF. In DNA, the CDR3 is TGTGCCAGCAGCTCCACAGCCGTCGGGGAGCTGTTTTTT.

This clonotype occurred many times. The chain is built from TRBV6-5 and TRBJ2-5, with 10 positions matching TRBD1. V dropped 0 bases and J dropped 2; count of bases not matched to a gene: 3. CDR3 length equals 16 residues. Germline V gene data show CDR1 as MNHEY and CDR2 as SVGAGI. CDR3 region: CASSYSRGQGQETQYF. The CDR3 region has the DNA TGTGCCAGCAGTTACTCTCGGGGACAGGGGCAAGAGACCCAGTACTTC.

The table lists this clonotype with many counts. This chain connects TRBV5-1 to TRBJ1-2; D is ambiguous. V dropped 0 bases and J dropped 4 bases, with 10 bases sitting between them. CDR1 is SGHRS and CDR2 is YFSETQ in the germline V gene. The CDR3 is 14 residues long. This chain's CDR3 is CASSLGMSSYGYTF. The CDR3 bases are TGCGCCAGCAGCTTGGGGATGTCAAGCTATGGCTACACCTTC.

This clonotype was counted many times. The rearrangement uses TRBV20-1 and TRBJ1-5, with 8 bases aligning to TRBD1. With 4 bases clipped from V and 5 bases from J, the junction kept 10 bases outside the gene matches. Germline values: CDR1 DFQATT, CDR2 SNEGSKA (reference sequence). The CDR3 loop spans 15 amino acids. The CDR3 spells CSATGQGELDQPQHF. The CDR3 DNA sequence: TGCAGTGCTACCGGACAGGGTGAGTTGGATCAGCCCCAGCATTTT.

This clonotype occurred many times. This chain joins TRBV4-3 and TRBJ2-1; 11 nucleotides match TRBD2. Germline V CDR1 and CDR2: LGHNA, YSLEER. Germline trimming cut 1 base from V and 2 bases from J; bases unmatched to any gene: 4. CDR3 length: 17 residues. CDR3 DNA sequence: TGCGCCAGCAGCCAAGTCGGTAGCGGGGGGGCCTACAATGAGCAGTTCTTC. This encodes CASSQVGSGGAYNEQFF.

This clonotype was seen at least ten times. This chain links TRBV9 with TRBJ1-6; no clear D gene. In germline, CDR1 is SGDLS, CDR2 YYNGEE. CDR3 length equals 14 residues. V lost 0 bases, J lost 8 bases, and 9 bases lay in between. CDR3 DNA: TGTGCCAGCAGCGTAGGACGGACGGATTCACCCCTCCACTTT. Residues: CASSVGRTDSPLHF. The entire variable domain, with the rest obtained from reference TRBV9 and TRBJ1-6, is as follows: DSGVTQTPKHLITATGQRVTLRCSPRSGDLSVYWYQQSLDQGLQFLIQYYNGEERAKGNILERFSAQQFPDLHSELNLSSLELGDSALYFCASSVGRTDSPLHFGNGTRLTVT.

Many counts were recorded for this clonotype. This chain uses TRBV28 with TRBJ2-7, with a weak D call TRBD1 (6 bases). The V end lost 6 bases, the J end lost 0 bases, and 15 bases lay between the germline ends. The CDR3 is 15 residues long. Germline CDR1 and CDR2: MDHEN and SYDVKM. The CDR3 loop is CASRNTGISSYEQYF. The DNA of the CDR3 is TGTGCCAGCAGAAATACAGGGATAAGCTCCTACGAGCAGTACTTC.

The V call is TRBV5-1, the J call TRBJ2-3; D is possibly TRBD1 (5 bases). The CDR3 runs to 15 residues. Germline assignment: CDR1 SGHRS and CDR2 YFSETQ. Trimming left V 2 bases short and J 3 bases short, with 13 bases between. The CDR3 nucleotides read TGCGCCAGCAGCTTTGGTGGGGCCGGGACAGATACGCAGTATTTT. Translating it yields CASSFGGAGTDTQYF.

This clonotype was recorded at least ten times. The chain employs TRBV28 and TRBJ1-1; D might be TRBD1 (6 bases). This CDR3 is built from 14 residues. From germline, CDR1 is MDHEN and CDR2 SYDVKM. Trimming took 8 bases from V and 0 from J, leaving 13 bases between them. DNA of the CDR3: TGTGCCAGCCGATCGGGGGGGCTGAACACTGAAGCTTTCTTT. Residues: CASRSGGLNTEAFF. Filled out from reference TRBV28 and TRBJ1-1, the complete variable domain reads DVKVTQSSRYLVKRTGEKVFLECVQDMDHENMFWYRQDPGLGLRLIYFSYDVKMKEKGDIPEGYSVSREKKERFSLILESASTNQTSMYLCASRSGGLNTEAFFGQGTRLTVV.

This clonotype came up many times. This rearrangement joins TRBV7-2 to TRBJ1-2; D ambiguous. CDR3 size: 14 residues. Trimming stripped 1 base from V and 7 bases from J, with 13 bases between. The germline gives CDR1 SGHTA, CDR2 FQGNSA. CDR3 amino acids: CASSLGAWGGGYTF. The CDR3, as DNA: TGTGCCAGCAGCTTAGGGGCTTGGGGTGGTGGCTACACCTTC.

This clonotype was counted between two and nine times. CDR3 loop: CASRASGEAGYNEQFF. The CDR3 region has the DNA TGTGCCAGCAGGGCTAGCGGGGAAGCGGGATACAATGAGCAGTTCTTC. The chain uses TRBV2 and TRBJ2-1, with TRBD2 matching over 9 bases. In germline, CDR1 is SNHLY, CDR2 FYNNEI. This CDR3 comprises 16 residues. The V gene end was trimmed by 6 bases and the J gene end by 4 bases; junction bases not matched to a gene: 10.

This clonotype appeared many times. The genes are TRBV6-1 and TRBJ1-5; D not resolved. CDR1 MNHNS and CDR2 SASEGT come from the germline V gene. V gave up 4 bases and J gave up 5 bases, with 18 bases separating them. The CDR3 contains 16 residues. CDR3 loop: CASSVGSDGYYQPQHF. In nucleotides, the CDR3 is TGTGCCAGCAGTGTGGGGTCCGACGGGTACTATCAGCCCCAGCATTTT.

This clonotype has ten or more counts. The chain carries TRBV27 and TRBJ2-7; no clear D gene. The CDR3 runs 11 residues. Germline V gene sequence: CDR1 MNHEY, CDR2 SMNVEV (reference sequence). The ends were cut back, 6 bases at V and 3 bases at J, with 6 bases in the middle. This chain's CDR3 is CASRYGYEQYF. The CDR3 DNA is TGTGCCAGCAGGTACGGCTACGAGCAGTACTTC.

The rearrangement uses TRBV10-3 and TRBJ2-5; D is possibly TRBD1 or TRBD2 (8 bases each). V lost 8 bases and J 4 bases, leaving 29 bases between the germline ends. The CDR3 sequence is 18 residues long. The V gene's germline CDR1 is ENHRY and CDR2 SYGVKD. CDR3: CAICTDRGGSGVSETQYF. CDR3 DNA sequence: TGTGCCATCTGTACTGACAGGGGAGGTAGCGGGGTGTCAGAGACCCAGTACTTC.

This clonotype showed up many times. The chain recombines TRBV5-6 with TRBJ1-1, with unresolved D. CDR3 length: 15 amino acids. The V end was cut by 4 bases, the J end by 4 bases, with 17 bases between. Germline CDR1 and CDR2: SGHDT and YYEEEE. CDR3 sequence: CASSGSTDGFTEAFF. CDR3 nucleotide sequence: TGTGCCAGCAGCGGGAGCACAGACGGGTTCACTGAAGCTTTCTTT.

This clonotype was picked up a small number of times. The rearrangement links TRBV7-8 to TRBJ2-2, with 8 positions matching TRBD2. CDR1 and CDR2 (germline): SGHVS, FQNEAQ. The CDR3 consists of 18 residues. Germline trimming cut 6 bases from V and 0 bases from J; bases unmatched to any gene: 12. This chain's CDR3 is CASSKRGPSFANTGELFF. CDR3 DNA sequence: TGTGCCAGCAGTAAGCGGGGGCCATCGTTCGCGAACACCGGGGAGCTGTTTTTT.

This clonotype was observed at least ten times. The chain uses TRBV6-5 and TRBJ1-2, with D tentatively TRBD1 (6 bases). V shed 2 bases and J shed 5 bases, with 9 bases lying between them. CDR3 length: 13 amino acids. Germline-derived CDR1 and CDR2 are MNHEY and SVGAGI. This CDR3 reads CASSYRGGYGYTF. Here the CDR3 DNA reads TGTGCCAGCAGTTACCGAGGGGGATATGGCTACACCTTC.

This clonotype showed up many times. The J gene is TRBJ2-5, the V gene TRBV20-1; possibly TRBD2 for D (6 bases). The CDR3 runs 14 residues. With 6 bases removed from V and 2 bases from J, the gap between germline ends came to 16 bases. CDR1 is DFQATT and CDR2 is SNEGSKA in the germline V gene (reference sequence). The DNA for the CDR3 is TGCAGTGCCCTGCCTCCGGGACTTCAAGAGACCCAGTACTTC. Its translation: CSALPPGLQETQYF.

The V gene is TRBV19, the J gene TRBJ2-4; TRBD1 matches 10 bases. This CDR3 has 19 residues. CDR1 and CDR2 from the germline V gene are LNHDA and SQIVND (reference sequence). The V gene end was trimmed by 5 bases and the J gene end by 1 base; junction bases not matched to a gene: 14. CDR3 coding DNA: TGTGCCAGTAGTGGCCGAGGGACAGGGGAAGGTCGGGCCAAAAACATTCAGTACTTC. It encodes CASSGRGTGEGRAKNIQYF.

The genes are TRBV5-1 and TRBJ2-5; 12 bases map to TRBD2. Looked up from germline, CDR1 is SGHRS and CDR2 is YFSETQ. Unmatched junction bases numbered 10, after V lost 2 bases and J lost 5 bases. This CDR3 comprises 17 residues. The CDR3 DNA is TGCGCCAGCAGCTTCGGACTAGCGGGGCGTGTAAGGGAGACCCAGTACTTC. Its protein is CASSFGLAGRVRETQYF. The full variable domain, completed using reference TRBV5-1 and TRBJ2-5, is KAGVTQTPRYLIKTRGQQVTLSCSPISGHRSVSWYQQTPGQGLQFLFEYFSETQRNKGNFPGRFSGRQFSNSRSEMNVSTLELGDSALYLCASSFGLAGRVRETQYFGPGTRLLVL.

The chain uses TRBV7-6 and TRBJ2-5; D not resolved. Germline values: CDR1 SGHVS, CDR2 FNYEAQ. The CDR3 has 13 residues. V was pared by 2 bases and J by 4 bases, with 8 bases between. The CDR3 coding sequence is TGTGCCAGCAGCTTATTAATCGGAGAGACCCAGTACTTC. Translated, it gives CASSLLIGETQYF.

The chain links TRBV12-3 or TRBV12-4 to TRBJ2-1; either TRBD1 or TRBD2 may supply D (5 bases each). CDR3 length equals 15 residues. Trimming removed 1 base at V and 12 bases at J, with 19 bases between. CDR3 coding DNA: TGTGCCAGCAGTTTAGATTTAGGGACGGGATATGGGCAGTTCTTC. Translated, it gives CASSLDLGTGYGQFF.

This clonotype was recorded at least ten times. The gene calls are TRBV20-1 and TRBJ2-3; D gene uncertain. This CDR3 contains 13 residues. CDR1 DFQATT and CDR2 SNEGSKA come from the germline V gene (reference sequence). Trimming cost V 6 bases and J 6 bases, with 16 bases left between them. CDR3 amino acids: CSARKPGRDTQYF. CDR3 in DNA: TGCAGTGCGCGAAAACCTGGCAGGGATACGCAGTATTTT.

On this clonotype itself: One end of the junction varies from germline; a read error may be responsible. This sequence joins TRBV5-5 and TRBJ1-2, with 9 bases matching TRBD1. Germline CDR1 SGHKS, CDR2 YYEKEE (reference sequence). The CDR3 runs 14 residues. CDR3: CASSPGQGSYGDTF. DNA of the CDR3: TGTGCCAGCAGCCCGGGACAGGGATCCTATGGCGACACCTTC.

This clonotype was counted many times. The chain carries TRBV20-1 and TRBJ1-1; D gene uncertain. The V gene's germline CDR1 is DFQATT and CDR2 SNEGSKA (reference sequence). Trimming shortened V by 3 bases and J by 3 bases, and 8 bases separated the two germline ends. There are 12 residues in the CDR3. DNA for the CDR3: TGCAGTGCTAGTGCAGTCTACACTGAAGCTTTCTTT. It codes for CSASAVYTEAFF.

The sample holds many counts of this clonotype. DNA for the CDR3: TGTGCCAGCAGCTTAGGCCGGACAGGGCCTAATTCACCCCTCCACTTT. It codes for CASSLGRTGPNSPLHF. The V and J genes are TRBV7-3 and TRBJ1-6, with 8 bases aligning to TRBD1. J gave up 6 bases and V 2 bases, and 6 bases lay outside the gene matches. Germline loops: CDR1 SGHTA, CDR2 FQGTGA. This CDR3 spans 16 amino acids.

In this sample, this clonotype turned up many times. The rearrangement uses TRBV5-1 and TRBJ1-4, with a possible D match to TRBD1 (5 bases). Per the germline V gene, CDR1 is SGHRS and CDR2 is YFSETQ. V lost 4 bases and J lost 3, with 13 bases in between. The CDR3 loop spans 15 amino acids. CDR3 in DNA: TGCGCCAGCAGCGACCAACAGGATCCTAATGAAAAACTGTTTTTT. Translation: CASSDQQDPNEKLFF. Full variable domain (outside the CDR3, taken from reference TRBV5-1 and TRBJ1-4): KAGVTQTPRYLIKTRGQQVTLSCSPISGHRSVSWYQQTPGQGLQFLFEYFSETQRNKGNFPGRFSGRQFSNSRSEMNVSTLELGDSALYLCASSDQQDPNEKLFFGSGTQLSVL.